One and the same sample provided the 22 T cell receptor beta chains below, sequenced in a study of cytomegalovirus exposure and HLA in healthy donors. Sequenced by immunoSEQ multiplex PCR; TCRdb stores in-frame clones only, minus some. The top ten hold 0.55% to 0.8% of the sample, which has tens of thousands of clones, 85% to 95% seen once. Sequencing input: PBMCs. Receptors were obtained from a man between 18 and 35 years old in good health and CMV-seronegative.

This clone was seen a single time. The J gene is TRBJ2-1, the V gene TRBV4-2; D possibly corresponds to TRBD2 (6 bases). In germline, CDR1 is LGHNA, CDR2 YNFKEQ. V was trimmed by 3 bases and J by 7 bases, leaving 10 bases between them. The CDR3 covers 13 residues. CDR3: CASSQAGGNEQFF. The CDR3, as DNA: TGTGCCAGCAGCCAGGCAGGAGGGAATGAGCAGTTCTTC.

The CDR3 loop reads CASSGVNSNQPQHF. The CDR3 nucleotides read TGTGCCAGCAGCGGAGTAAATAGCAATCAGCCCCAGCATTTT. This rearrangement joins TRBV7-2 to TRBJ1-5; the D is unclear. Trimming left V 5 bases short and J 0 bases short, with 8 bases between. CDR1 and CDR2 from the germline V gene are SGHTA and FQGNSA. The CDR3 has 14 residues.

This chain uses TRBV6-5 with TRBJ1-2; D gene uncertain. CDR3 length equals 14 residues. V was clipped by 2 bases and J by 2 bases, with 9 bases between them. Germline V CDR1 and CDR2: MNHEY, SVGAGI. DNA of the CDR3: TGTGCCAGCAGTTACAATCTCAGAAACTATGGCTACACCTTC. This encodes CASSYNLRNYGYTF.

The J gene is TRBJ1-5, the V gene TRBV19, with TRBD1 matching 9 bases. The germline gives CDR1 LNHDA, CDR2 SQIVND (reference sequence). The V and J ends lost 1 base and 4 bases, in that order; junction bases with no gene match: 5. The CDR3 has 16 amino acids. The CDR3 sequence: CASSIAGTGRNQPQHF. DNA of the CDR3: TGTGCCAGTAGTATAGCCGGGACAGGGCGGAATCAGCCCCAGCATTTT. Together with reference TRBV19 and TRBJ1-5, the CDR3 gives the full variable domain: DGGITQSPKYLFRKEGQNVTLSCEQNLNHDAMYWYRQDPGQGLRLIYYSQIVNDFQKGDIAEGYSVSREKKESFPLTVTSAQKNPTAFYLCASSIAGTGRNQPQHFGDGTRLSIL.

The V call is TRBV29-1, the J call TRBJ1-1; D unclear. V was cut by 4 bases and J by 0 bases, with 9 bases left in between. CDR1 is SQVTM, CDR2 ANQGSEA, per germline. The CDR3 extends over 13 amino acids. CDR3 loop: CSVAGRLNTEAFF. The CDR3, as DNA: TGCAGCGTTGCCGGCAGGTTGAACACTGAAGCTTTCTTT.

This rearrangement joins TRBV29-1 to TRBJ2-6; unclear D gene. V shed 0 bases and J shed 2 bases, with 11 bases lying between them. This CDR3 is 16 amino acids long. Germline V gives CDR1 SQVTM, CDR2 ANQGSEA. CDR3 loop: CSVEEFSGPGANVLTF. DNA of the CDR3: TGCAGCGTTGAAGAATTTTCGGGTCCTGGGGCCAACGTCCTGACTTTC.

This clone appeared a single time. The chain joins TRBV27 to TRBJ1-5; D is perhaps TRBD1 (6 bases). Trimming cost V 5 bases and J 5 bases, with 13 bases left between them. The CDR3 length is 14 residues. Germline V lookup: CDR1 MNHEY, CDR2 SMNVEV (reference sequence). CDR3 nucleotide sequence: TGTGCCAGCAGTCCCACGACAGGCTATCAGCCCCAGCATTTT. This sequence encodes CASSPTTGYQPQHF.

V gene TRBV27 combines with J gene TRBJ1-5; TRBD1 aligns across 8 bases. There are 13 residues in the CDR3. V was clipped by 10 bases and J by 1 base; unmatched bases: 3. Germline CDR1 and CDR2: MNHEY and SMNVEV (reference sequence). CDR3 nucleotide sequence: TGTGCCACTAGGACAGGGAGCAATCAGCCCCAGCATTTT. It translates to CATRTGSNQPQHF.

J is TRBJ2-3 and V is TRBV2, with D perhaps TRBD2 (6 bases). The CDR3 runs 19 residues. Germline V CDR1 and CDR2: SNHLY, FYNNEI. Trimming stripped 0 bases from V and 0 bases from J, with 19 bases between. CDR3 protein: CASSEARGRRKPSTDTQYF. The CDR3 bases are TGTGCCAGCAGTGAAGCGCGAGGGAGGCGGAAGCCTAGCACAGATACGCAGTATTTT.

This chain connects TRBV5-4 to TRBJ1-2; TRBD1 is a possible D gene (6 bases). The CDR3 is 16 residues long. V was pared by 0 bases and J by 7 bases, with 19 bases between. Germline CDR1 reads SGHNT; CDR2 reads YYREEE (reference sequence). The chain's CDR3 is CASSLDRVGWDGGYTF. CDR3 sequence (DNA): TGTGCCAGCAGCTTGGACAGGGTGGGTTGGGACGGTGGCTACACCTTC.

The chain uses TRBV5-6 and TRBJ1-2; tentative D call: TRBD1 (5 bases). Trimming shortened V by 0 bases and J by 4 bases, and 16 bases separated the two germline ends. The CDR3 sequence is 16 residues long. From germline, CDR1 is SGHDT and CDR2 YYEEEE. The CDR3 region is CASSLVGAGRPYGYTF. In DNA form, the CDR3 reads TGTGCCAGCAGCTTGGTTGGGGCAGGGCGGCCCTATGGCTACACCTTC. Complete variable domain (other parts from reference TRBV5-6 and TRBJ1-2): DAGVTQSPTHLIKTRGQQVTLRCSPKSGHDTVSWYQQALGQGPQFIFQYYEEEERQRGNFPDRFSGHQFPNYSSELNVNALLLGDSALYLCASSLVGAGRPYGYTFGSGTRLTVV.

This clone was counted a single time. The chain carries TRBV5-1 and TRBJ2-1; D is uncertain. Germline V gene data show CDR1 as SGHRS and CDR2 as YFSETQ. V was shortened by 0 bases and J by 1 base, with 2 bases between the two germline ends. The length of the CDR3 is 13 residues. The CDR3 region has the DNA TGCGCCAGCAGCTTGGTATCCTACAATGAGCAGTTCTTC. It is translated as CASSLVSYNEQFF.

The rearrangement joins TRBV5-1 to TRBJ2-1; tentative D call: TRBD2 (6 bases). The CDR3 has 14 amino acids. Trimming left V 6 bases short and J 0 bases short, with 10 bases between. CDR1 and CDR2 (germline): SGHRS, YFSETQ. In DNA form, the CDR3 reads TGCGCCAGCACACGGGAGAACTCCTACAATGAGCAGTTCTTC. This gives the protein CASTRENSYNEQFF.

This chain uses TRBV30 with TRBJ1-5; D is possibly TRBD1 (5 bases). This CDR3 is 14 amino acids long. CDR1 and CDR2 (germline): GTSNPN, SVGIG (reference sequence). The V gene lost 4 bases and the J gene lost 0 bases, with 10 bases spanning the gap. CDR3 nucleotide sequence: TGTGCCTGGACAGGGCAATATAGCAATCAGCCCCAGCATTTT. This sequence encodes CAWTGQYSNQPQHF. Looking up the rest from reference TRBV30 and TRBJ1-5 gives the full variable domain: SQTIHQWPATLVQPVGSPLSLECTVEGTSNPNLYWYRQAAGRGLQLLFYSVGIGQISSEVPQNLSASRPQDRQFILSSKKLLLSDSGFYLCAWTGQYSNQPQHFGDGTRLSIL.

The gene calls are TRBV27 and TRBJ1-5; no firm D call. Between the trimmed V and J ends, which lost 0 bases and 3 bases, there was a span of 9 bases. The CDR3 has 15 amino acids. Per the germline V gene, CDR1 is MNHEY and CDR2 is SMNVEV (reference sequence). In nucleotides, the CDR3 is TGTGCCAGCAGTTTATCGTCGAGTGCCAATCAGCCCCAGCATTTT. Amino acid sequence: CASSLSSSANQPQHF.

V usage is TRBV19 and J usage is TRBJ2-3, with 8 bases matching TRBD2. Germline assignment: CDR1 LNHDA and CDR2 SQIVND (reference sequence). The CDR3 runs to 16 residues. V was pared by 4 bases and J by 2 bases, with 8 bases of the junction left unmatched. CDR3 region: CASSTLLAVATDTQYF. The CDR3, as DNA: TGTGCCAGTAGTACCCTACTAGCGGTGGCCACAGATACGCAGTATTTT.

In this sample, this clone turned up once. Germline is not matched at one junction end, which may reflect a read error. The DNA of the CDR3 is TGTGCCAGCAGAACCCCAGGGGGCGTGTTATCTTTT. Amino acid sequence: CASRTPGGVLSF. The rearrangement joins TRBV6-5 to TRBJ1-4, with 8 bases lining up with TRBD1. Per the germline V gene, CDR1 is MNHEY and CDR2 is SVGAGI. CDR3 size: 12 residues.

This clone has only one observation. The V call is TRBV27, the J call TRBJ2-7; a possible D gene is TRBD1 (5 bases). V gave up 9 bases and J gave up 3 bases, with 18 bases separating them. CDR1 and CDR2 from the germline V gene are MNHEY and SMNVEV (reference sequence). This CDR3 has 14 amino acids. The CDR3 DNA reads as TGTGCCAGAACTGTAAAAGGGGTCAACTACGAGCAGTACTTC. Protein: CARTVKGVNYEQYF.

This chain's CDR3 is CASSSVAQTSGRGGTQYF. The CDR3, as DNA: TGTGCCAGCAGCTCAGTGGCCCAGACTAGCGGGAGGGGGGGGACCCAGTACTTC. The chain has TRBV7-6 and TRBJ2-5, with 14 bases identical to TRBD2. This CDR3 comprises 18 residues. The trim removed 4 bases at V and 7 bases at J, leaving 14 bases unmatched. Germline assignment: CDR1 SGHVS and CDR2 FNYEAQ.

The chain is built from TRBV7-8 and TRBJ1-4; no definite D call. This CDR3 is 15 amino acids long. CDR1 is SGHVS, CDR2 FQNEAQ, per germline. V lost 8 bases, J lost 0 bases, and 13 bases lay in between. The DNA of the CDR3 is TGTGCCAGCCGAGACATCCCTGCAACTAATGAAAAACTGTTTTTT. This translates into CASRDIPATNEKLFF. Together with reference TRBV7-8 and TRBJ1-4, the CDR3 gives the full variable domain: GAGVSQSPRYKVAKRGQDVALRCDPISGHVSLFWYQQALGQGPEFLTYFQNEAQLDKSGLPSDRFFAERPEGSVSTLKIQRTQQEDSAVYLCASRDIPATNEKLFFGSGTQLSVL.

The CDR3, as DNA: TGCGCCAGCAGCTTACAGGGTTTGGAGGCTTTCTTT. Residues: CASSLQGLEAFF. The V and J genes are TRBV5-1 and TRBJ1-1, with D tentatively TRBD1 (6 bases). This CDR3 region has 12 residues. The V gene's germline CDR1 is SGHRS and CDR2 YFSETQ. Trimming removed 2 bases from V and 11 bases from J, with 13 bases in between. The full variable domain, completed using reference TRBV5-1 and TRBJ1-1, is KAGVTQTPRYLIKTRGQQVTLSCSPISGHRSVSWYQQTPGQGLQFLFEYFSETQRNKGNFPGRFSGRQFSNSRSEMNVSTLELGDSALYLCASSLQGLEAFFGQGTRLTVV.

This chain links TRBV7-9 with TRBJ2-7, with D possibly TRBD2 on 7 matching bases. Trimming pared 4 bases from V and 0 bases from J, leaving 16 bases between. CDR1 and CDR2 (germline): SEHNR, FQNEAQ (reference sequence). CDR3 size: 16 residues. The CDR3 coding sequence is TGTGCCAGCAGCTCCCGCCGAGGGGGGGCCTCCTACGAGCAGTACTTC. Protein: CASSSRRGGASYEQYF.